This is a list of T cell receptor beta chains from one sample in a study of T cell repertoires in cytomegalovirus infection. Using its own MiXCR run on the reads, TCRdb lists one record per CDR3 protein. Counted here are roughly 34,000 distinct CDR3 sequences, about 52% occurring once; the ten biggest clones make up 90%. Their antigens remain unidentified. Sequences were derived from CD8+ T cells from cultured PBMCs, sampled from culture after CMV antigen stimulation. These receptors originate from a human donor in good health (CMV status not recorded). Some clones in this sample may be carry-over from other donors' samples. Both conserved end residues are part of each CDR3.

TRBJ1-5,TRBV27,CASSLSSNQPQHF
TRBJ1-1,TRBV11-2,CASSLKGEGTEAFF
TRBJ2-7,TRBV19,CASSIVDRSYEQYF
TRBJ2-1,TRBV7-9,CASRALGPNEQFF
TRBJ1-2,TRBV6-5,CASSYSARQGNYGYTF
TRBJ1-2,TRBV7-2,CASSHGTGYNGYTF
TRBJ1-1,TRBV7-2,CASSRNPPNTEAFF
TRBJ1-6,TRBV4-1,CASSHAQGQGNSPLHF
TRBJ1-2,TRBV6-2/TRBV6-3,CASSYPRNGYTF
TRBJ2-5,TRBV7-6,CASSYKRGDAETQYF
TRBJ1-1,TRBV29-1,CSVSGVQGGTEAFF
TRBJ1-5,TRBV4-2,CASSQGEEWPQHF
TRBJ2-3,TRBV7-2,CASSPDEEGGMNTDTQYF
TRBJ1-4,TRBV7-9,CASSLGWTGTTNEKLFF
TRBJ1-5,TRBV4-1,CASSLGMGQPQHF
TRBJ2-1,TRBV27,CASSLAASGDNEQFF
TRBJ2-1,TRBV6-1,CASSYAGPKDEQFF
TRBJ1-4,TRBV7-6,CASSLGTEKGKLFF
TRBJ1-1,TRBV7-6,CASSLVVRTGDTEAFF
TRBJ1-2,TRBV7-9,CASSLSETGLIYGYTF
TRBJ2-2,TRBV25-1,CASSKGHGNTGELFF
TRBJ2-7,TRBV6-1,CASSENGGGFYEQYF
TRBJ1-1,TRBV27,CASSPRGNTEAFF
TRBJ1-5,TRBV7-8,CASSLTDSLKQPQHF
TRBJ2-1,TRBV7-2,CASTNLERSWGNEQFF
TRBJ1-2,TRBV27,CASSLRAPNYGYTF
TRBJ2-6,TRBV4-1,CASSQDREGANVLTF
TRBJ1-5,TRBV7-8,CASSSGASNQPQHF
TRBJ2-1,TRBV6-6,CASAGTTPESPNNEQFF
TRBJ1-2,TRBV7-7,CASSFLGGRGYGYTF
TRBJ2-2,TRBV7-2,CASSLARVAGTGELFF
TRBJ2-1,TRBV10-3,CAIDRGQPYNEQFF
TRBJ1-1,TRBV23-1,CASSRYRAAGNTEAFF
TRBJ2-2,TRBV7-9,CASSIEAGIRSGELFF
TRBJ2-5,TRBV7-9,CASSMGQGIYQETQYF
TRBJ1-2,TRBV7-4,CASSPAGTPYGYTF
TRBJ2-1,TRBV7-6,CASSLVVGQGTGNEQFF
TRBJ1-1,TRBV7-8,CASSLGGQGGTEAFF
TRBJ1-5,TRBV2,CASRPGTASNQPQHF
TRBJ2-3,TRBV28,CASSSSRGKGGTDTQYF
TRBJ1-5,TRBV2,CASSGDRISNQPQHF
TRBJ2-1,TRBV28,CASSSRRLGQGGASGSANEQFF
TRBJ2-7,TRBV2,CASLGQGGYEQYF